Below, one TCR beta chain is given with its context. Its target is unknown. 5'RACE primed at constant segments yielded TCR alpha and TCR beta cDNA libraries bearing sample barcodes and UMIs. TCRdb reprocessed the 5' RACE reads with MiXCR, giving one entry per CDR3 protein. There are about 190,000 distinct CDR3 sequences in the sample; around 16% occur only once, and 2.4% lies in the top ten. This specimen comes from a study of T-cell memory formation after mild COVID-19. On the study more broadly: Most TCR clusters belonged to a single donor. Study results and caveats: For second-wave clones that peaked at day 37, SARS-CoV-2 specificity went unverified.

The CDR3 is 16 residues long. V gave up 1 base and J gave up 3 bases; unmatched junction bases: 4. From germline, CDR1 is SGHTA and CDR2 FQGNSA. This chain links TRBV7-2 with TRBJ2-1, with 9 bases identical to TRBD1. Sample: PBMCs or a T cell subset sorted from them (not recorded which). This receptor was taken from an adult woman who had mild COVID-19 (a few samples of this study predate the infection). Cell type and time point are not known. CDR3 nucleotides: TGTGCCAGCAGCTTAGGGGGACAGGGTCTCTACAATGAGCAGTTCTTC. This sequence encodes CASSLGGQGLYNEQFF.